Below, one T cell receptor beta chain is given with its context. This sample was taken from a study of blood T cell repertoires in COVID-19. Across the study: Samples representing acute and convalescent COVID-19 were sourced from the United States, Italy and Spain. The analysed material was cDNA or gDNA that came from T cells, B-cell-depleted T cells, or PBMCs.

The CDR3 has 15 residues. Trimming took 3 bases from V and 1 from J, leaving 13 bases between them. Per germline, CDR1 SGHAT and CDR2 FQNNGV. Original handling: By means of reference gene primer amplification, nucleated cell counts were estimated. The protocol was immunoSEQ multiplex PCR, while the TCRdb copy is restricted to in-frame clones and leaves out a portion. V, J and clone size are taken as reported in that table, and D and trimming were inferred from the DNA itself. The table includes 56,000 or so clones, around four fifths detected once. The receptor was isolated from a woman in her seventies with acute or convalescent COVID-19. Sequences were obtained from peripheral blood. The chain couples TRBV11-2 to TRBJ2-7; possibly TRBD2 for D (6 bases). The CDR3: CASSLGPGVSYEQYF. CDR3 DNA: TGTGCCAGCAGCTTGGGTCCGGGGGTATCCTACGAGCAGTACTTC.